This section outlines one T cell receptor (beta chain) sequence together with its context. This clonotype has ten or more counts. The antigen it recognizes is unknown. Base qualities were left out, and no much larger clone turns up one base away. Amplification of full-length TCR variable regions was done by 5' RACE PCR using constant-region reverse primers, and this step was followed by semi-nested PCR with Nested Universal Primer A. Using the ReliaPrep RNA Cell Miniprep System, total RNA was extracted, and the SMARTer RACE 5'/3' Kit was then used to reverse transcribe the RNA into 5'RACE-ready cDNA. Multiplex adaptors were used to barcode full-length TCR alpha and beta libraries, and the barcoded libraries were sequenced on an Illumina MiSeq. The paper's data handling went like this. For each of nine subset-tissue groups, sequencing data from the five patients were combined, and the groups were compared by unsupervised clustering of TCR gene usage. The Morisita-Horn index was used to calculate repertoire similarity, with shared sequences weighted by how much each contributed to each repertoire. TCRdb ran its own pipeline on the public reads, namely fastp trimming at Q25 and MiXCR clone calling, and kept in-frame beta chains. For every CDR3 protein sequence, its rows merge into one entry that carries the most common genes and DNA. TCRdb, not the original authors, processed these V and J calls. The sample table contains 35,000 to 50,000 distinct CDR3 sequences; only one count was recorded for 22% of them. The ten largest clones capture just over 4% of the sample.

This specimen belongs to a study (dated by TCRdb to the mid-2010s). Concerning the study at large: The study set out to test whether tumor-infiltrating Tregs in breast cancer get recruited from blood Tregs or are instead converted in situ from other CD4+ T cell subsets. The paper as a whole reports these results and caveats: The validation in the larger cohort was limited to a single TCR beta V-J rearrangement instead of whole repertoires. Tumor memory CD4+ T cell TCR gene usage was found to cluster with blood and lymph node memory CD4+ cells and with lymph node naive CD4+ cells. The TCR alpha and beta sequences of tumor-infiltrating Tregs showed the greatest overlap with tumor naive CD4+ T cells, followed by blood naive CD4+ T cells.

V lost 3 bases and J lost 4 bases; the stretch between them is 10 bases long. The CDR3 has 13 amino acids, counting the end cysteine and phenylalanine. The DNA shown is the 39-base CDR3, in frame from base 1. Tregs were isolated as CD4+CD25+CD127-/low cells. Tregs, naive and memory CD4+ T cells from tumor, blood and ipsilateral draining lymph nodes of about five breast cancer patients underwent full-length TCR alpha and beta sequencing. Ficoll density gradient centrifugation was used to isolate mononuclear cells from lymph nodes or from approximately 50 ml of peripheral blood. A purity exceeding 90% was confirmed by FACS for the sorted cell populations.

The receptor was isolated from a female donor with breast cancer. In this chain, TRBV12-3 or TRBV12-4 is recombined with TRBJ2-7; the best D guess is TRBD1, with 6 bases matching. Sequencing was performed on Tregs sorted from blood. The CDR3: CASSLGHFYEQYF. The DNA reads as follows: TGTGCCAGCAGTTTGGGACACTTTTACGAGCAGTACTTC.